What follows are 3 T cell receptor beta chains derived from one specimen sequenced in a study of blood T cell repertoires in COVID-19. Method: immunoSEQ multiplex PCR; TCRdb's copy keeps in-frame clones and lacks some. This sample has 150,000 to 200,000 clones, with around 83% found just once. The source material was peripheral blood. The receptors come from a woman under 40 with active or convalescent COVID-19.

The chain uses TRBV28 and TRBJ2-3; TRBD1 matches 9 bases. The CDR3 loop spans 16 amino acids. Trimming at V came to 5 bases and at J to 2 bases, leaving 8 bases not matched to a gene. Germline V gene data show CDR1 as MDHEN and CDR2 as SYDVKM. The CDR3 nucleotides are TGTGCCAGCAGTAGCCGGGACAGGGAAATCACAGATACGCAGTATTTT. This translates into CASSSRDREITDTQYF.

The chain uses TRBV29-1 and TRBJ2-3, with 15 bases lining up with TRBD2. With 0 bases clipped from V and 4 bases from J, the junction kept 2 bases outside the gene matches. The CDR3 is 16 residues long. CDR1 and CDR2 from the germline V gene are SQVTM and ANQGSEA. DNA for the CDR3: TGCAGCGTTGAAGACGGGACTAGCGGGGGGCCAGATACGCAGTATTTT. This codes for CSVEDGTSGGPDTQYF.

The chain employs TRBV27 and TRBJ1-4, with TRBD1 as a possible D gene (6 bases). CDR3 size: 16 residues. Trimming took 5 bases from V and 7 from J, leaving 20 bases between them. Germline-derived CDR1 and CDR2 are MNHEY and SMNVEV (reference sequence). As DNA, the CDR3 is TGTGCCAGCAGTCCTATTGGACAGCTACTAAGTGAAAAACTGTTTTTT. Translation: CASSPIGQLLSEKLFF.